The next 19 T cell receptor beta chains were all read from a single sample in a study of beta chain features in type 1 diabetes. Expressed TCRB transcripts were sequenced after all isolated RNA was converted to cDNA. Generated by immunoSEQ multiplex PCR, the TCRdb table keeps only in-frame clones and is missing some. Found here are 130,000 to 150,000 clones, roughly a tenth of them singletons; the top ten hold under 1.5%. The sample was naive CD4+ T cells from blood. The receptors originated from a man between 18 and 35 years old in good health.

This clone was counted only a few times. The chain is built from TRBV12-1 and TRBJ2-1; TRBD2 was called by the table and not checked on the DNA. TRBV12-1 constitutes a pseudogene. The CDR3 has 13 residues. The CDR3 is CASSPGSPSEQFF. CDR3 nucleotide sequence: TGTGCCAGCAGCCCCGGGTCCCCTAGTGAGCAGTTCTTC.

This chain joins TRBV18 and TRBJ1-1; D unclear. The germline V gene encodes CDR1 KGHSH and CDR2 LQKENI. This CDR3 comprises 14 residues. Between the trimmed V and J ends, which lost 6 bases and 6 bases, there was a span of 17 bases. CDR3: CASSNPISVAEAFF. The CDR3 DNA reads TGTGCCAGCTCCAATCCGATCAGTGTCGCTGAAGCTTTCTTT.

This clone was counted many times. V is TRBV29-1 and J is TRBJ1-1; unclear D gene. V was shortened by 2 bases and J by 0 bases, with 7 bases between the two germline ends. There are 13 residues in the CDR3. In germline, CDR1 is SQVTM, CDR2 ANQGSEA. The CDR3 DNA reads TGCAGCGTTGAACAGGATATGAACACTGAAGCTTTCTTT. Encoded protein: CSVEQDMNTEAFF.

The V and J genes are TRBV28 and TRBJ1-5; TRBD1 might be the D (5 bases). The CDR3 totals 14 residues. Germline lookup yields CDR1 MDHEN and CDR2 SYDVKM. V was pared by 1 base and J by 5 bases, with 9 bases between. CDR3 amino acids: CASSLSQVHQPQHF. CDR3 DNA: TGTGCCAGCAGTTTATCACAGGTCCATCAGCCCCAGCATTTT.

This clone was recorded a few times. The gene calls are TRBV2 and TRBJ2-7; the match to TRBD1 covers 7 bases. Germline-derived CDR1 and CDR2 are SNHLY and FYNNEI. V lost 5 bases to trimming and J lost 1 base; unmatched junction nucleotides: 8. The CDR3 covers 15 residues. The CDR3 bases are TGTGCCAGCAGTTCCTTCCTGACAGGGTCCTACGAGCAGTACTTC. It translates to CASSSFLTGSYEQYF.

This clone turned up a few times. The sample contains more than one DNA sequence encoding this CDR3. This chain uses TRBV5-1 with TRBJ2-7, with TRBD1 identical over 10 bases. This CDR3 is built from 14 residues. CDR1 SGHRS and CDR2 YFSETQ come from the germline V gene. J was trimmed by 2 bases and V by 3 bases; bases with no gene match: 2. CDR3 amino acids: CASSSGQGAYEQYF. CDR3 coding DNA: TGCGCCAGCAGCTCCGGACAGGGGGCCTACGAGCAGTACTTC.

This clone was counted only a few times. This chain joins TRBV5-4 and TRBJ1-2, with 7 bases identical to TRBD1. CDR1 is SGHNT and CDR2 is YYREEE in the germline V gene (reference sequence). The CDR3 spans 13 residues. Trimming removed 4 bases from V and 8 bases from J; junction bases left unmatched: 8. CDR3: CASSPRQGHGYTF. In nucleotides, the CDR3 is TGTGCCAGCAGCCCCCGACAGGGACACGGCTACACCTTC.

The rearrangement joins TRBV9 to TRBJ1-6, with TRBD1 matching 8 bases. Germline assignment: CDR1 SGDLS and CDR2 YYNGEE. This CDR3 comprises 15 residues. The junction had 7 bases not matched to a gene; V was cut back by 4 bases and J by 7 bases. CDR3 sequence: CASSFGTGLNSPLHF. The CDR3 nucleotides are TGTGCCAGCAGCTTTGGGACAGGCCTAAATTCACCCCTCCACTTT.

The CDR3 protein is CASSPRKTTYEQYF. Here the CDR3 DNA reads TGTGCCAGCAGTCCTCGGAAAACGACATACGAGCAGTACTTC. The rearrangement links TRBV27 to TRBJ2-7, with D uncertain. The length of the CDR3 is 14 residues. Per germline, CDR1 MNHEY and CDR2 SMNVEV (reference sequence). V lost 5 bases to trimming and J lost 4 bases, with 15 bases between them.

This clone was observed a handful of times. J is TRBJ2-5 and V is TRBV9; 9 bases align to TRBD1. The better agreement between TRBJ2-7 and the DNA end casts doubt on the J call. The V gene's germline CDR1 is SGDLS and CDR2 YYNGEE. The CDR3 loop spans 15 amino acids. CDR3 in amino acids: CASSVTGTGPYEQYF. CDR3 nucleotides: TGTGCCAGCAGCGTGACCGGGACAGGGCCATACGAGCAGTACTTC.

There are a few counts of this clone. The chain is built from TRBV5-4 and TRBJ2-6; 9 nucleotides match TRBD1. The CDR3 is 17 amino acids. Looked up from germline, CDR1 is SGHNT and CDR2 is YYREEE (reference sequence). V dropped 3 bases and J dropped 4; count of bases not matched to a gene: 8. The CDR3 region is CASSWGQGSTGANVLTF. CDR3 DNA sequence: TGTGCCAGCAGCTGGGGACAGGGAAGTACCGGGGCCAACGTCCTGACTTTC.

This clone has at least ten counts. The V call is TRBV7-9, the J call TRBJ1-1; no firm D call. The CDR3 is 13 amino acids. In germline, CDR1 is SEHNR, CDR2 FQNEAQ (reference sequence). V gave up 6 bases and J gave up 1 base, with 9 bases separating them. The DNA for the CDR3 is TGTGCCAGCAGTCGGGAGAGGAACACTGAAGCTTTCTTT. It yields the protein CASSRERNTEAFF.

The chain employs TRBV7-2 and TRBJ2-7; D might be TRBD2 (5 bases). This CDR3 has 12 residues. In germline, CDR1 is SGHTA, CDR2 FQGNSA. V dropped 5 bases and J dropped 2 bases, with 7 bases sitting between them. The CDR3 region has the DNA TGTGCCAGCAGCCATAGCGCCTACGAGCAGTACTTC. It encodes CASSHSAYEQYF.

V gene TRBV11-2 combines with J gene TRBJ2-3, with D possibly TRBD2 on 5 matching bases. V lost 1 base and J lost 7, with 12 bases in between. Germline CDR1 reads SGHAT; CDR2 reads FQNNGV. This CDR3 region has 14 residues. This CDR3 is CASSLAAGLHTQYF. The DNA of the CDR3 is TGTGCCAGCAGCTTAGCGGCAGGACTGCATACGCAGTATTTT.

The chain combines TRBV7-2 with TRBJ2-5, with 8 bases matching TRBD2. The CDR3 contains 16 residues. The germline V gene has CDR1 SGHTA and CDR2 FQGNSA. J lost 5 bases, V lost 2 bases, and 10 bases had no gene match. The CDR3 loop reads CASSLRASGWGETQYF. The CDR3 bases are TGTGCCAGCAGCTTAAGAGCTAGCGGGTGGGGGGAGACCCAGTACTTC.

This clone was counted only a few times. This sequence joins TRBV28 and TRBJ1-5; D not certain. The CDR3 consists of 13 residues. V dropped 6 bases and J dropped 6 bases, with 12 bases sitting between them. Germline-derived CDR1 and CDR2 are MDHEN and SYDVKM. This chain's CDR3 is CASSREAVQPQHF. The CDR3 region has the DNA TGTGCCAGCAGCCGAGAGGCAGTTCAGCCCCAGCATTTT.

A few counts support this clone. The CDR3 DNA sequence: TGCGCCAGCAGCCCTCGTATTGGGGGGAGTAATGAAAAACTGTTTTTT. This gives the protein CASSPRIGGSNEKLFF. The chain carries TRBV4-1 and TRBJ1-4; D might be TRBD1 (5 bases). CDR1 and CDR2 (germline): MGHRA, YSYEKL. With 4 bases removed from V and 4 bases from J, the gap between germline ends came to 16 bases. The CDR3 length is 16 residues.

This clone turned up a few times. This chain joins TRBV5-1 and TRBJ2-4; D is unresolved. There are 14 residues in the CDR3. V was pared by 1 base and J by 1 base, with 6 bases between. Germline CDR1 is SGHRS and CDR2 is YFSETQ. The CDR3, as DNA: TGCGCCAGCAGCTTGAGCCTTGCCAAAAACATTCAGTACTTC. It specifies CASSLSLAKNIQYF.

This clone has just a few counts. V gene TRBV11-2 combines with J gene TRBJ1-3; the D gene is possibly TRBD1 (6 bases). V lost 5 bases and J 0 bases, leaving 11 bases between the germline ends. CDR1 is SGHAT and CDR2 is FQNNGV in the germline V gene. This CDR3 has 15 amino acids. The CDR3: CASSQGHTSGNTIYF. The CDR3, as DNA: TGTGCCAGCAGCCAGGGACACACCTCTGGAAACACCATATATTTT. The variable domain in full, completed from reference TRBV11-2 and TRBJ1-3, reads EAGVAQSPRYKIIEKRQSVAFWCNPISGHATLYWYQQILGQGPKLLIQFQNNGVVDDSQLPKDRFSAERLKGVDSTLKIQPAKLEDSAVYLCASSQGHTSGNTIYFGEGSWLTVV.